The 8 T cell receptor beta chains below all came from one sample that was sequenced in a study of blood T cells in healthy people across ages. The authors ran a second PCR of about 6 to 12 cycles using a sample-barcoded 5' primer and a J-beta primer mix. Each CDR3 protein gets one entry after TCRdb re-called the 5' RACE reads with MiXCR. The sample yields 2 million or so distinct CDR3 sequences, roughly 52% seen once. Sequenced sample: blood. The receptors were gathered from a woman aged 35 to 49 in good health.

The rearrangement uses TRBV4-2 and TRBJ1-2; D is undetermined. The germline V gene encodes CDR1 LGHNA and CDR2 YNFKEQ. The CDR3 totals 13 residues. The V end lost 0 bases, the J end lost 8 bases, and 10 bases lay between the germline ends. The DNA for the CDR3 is TGTGCCAGCAGCCAAGATTCTGGAGGCGGCTACACCTTC. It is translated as CASSQDSGGGYTF.

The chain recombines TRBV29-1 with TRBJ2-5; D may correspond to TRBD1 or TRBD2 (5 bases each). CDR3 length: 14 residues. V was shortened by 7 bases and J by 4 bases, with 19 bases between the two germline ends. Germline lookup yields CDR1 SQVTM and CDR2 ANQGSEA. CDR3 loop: CSGRTQGGLETQYF. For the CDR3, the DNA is TGCAGCGGTAGGACTCAGGGCGGCCTAGAGACCCAGTACTTC.

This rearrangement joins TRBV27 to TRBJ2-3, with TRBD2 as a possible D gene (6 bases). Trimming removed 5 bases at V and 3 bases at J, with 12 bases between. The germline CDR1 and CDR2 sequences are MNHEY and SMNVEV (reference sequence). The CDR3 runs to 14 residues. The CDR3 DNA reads TGTGCCAGCAGTCGGGGAGGAGAGACAGATACGCAGTATTTT. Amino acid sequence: CASSRGGETDTQYF.

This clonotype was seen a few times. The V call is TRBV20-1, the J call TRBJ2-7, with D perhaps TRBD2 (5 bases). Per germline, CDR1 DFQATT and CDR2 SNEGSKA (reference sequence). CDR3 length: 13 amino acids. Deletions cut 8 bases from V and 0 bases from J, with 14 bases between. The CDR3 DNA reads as TGCAGTTCCGGAGGAGCTAGCTCCTACGAGCAGTACTTC. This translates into CSSGGASSYEQYF.

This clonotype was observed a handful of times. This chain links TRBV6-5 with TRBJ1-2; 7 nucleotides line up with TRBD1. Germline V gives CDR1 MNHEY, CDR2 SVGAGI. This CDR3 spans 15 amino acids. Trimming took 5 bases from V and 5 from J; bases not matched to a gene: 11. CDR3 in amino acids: CASSAGTELFYGYTF. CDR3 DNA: TGTGCCAGCAGTGCCGGGACAGAGCTCTTTTATGGCTACACCTTC.

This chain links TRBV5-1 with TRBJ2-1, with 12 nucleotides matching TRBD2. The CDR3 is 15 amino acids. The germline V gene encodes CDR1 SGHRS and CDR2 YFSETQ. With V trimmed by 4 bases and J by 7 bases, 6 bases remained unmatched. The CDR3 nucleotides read TGCGCCAGCAGCCGGACTAGCGGGGCGAATAATGAGCAGTTCTTC. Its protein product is CASSRTSGANNEQFF. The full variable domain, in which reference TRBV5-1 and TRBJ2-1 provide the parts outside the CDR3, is KAGVTQTPRYLIKTRGQQVTLSCSPISGHRSVSWYQQTPGQGLQFLFEYFSETQRNKGNFPGRFSGRQFSNSRSEMNVSTLELGDSALYLCASSRTSGANNEQFFGPGTRLTVL.

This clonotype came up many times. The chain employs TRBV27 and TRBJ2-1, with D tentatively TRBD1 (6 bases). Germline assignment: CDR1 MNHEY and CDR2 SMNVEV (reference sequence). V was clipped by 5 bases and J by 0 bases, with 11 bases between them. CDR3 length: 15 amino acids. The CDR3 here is CASSPRGGSYNEQFF. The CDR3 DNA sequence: TGTGCCAGCAGTCCCAGAGGGGGCTCCTACAATGAGCAGTTCTTC.

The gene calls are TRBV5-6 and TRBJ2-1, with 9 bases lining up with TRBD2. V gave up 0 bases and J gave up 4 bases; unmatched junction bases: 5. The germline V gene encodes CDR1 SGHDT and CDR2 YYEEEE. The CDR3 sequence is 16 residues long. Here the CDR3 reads CASSLVTSGPYNEQFF. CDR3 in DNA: TGTGCCAGCAGCTTGGTGACTAGCGGACCTTACAATGAGCAGTTCTTC.